The present T cell receptor (beta chain) was sequenced within a study of T cells in localized non-small cell lung cancer. Using immunoSEQ multiplex PCR, the repertoire was profiled, and TCRdb retains in-frame clones only, with some absent. The table has around 54,000 clones, 75% to 90% seen once. This CDR3 has 15 amino acids. The germline V gene has CDR1 LNHDA and CDR2 SQIVND (reference sequence). The V end was cut by 3 bases, the J end by 5 bases, with 13 bases between. For this clone: Its antigen is still unknown. Other DNA sequences in this sample translate to the same CDR3.

Study-level results: A median of approximately 50 clones ranked among the top 100 in tumor appeared in adjacent lung.

The sample consisted of peripheral blood, taken before any cancer treatment. This TCR was recovered from a male donor aged 60 or over with stage III squamous cell lung carcinoma. The chain recombines TRBV19 with TRBJ1-4; D is perhaps TRBD1 (5 bases). The CDR3 nucleotides are TGTGCCAGTAGTATCTATCCGACAGTCAATGAAAAACTGTTTTTT. Encoded protein: CASSIYPTVNEKLFF.